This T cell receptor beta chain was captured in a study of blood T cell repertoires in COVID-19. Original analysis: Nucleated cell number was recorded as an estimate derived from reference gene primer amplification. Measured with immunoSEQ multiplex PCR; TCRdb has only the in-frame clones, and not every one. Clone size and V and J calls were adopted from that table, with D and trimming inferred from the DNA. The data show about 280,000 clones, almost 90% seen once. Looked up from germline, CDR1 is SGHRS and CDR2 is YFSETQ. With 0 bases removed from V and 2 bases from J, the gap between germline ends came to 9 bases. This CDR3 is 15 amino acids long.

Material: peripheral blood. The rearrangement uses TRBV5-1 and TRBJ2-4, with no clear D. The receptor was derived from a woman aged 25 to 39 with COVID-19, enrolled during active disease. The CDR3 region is CASSLDIVSKNIQYF. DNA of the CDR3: TGCGCCAGCAGCTTGGATATTGTTTCCAAAAACATTCAGTACTTC.